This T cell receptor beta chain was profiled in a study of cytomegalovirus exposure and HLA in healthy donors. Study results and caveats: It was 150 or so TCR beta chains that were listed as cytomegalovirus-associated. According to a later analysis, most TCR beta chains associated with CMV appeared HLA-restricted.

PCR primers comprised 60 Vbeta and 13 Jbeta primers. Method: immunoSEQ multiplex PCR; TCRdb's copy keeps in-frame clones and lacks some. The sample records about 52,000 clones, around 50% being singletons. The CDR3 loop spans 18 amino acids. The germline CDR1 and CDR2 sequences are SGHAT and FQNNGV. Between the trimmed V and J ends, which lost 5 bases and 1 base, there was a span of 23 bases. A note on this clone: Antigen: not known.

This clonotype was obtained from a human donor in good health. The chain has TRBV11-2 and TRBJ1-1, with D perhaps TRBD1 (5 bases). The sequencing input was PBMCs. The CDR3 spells CASSPLASGAGRNTEAFF. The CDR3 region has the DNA TGTGCCAGCAGCCCCCTAGCTAGCGGGGCAGGGAGGAACACTGAAGCTTTCTTT.